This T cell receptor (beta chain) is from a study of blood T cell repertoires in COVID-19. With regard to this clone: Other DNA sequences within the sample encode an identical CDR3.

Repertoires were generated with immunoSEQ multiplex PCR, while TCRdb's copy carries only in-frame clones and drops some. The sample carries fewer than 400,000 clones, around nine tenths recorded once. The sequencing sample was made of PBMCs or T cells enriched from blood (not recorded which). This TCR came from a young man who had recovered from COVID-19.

The CDR3: CASSGQANTEAFF. The DNA of the CDR3 is TGTGCCAGCTCAGGACAGGCGAACACTGAAGCTTTCTTT. The genes are TRBV18 and TRBJ1-1; 7 nucleotides line up with TRBD1. This CDR3 is built from 13 residues. V gave up 5 bases and J gave up 1 base; unmatched junction bases: 1. Germline V gene lookup returns CDR1 KGHSH and CDR2 LQKENI.